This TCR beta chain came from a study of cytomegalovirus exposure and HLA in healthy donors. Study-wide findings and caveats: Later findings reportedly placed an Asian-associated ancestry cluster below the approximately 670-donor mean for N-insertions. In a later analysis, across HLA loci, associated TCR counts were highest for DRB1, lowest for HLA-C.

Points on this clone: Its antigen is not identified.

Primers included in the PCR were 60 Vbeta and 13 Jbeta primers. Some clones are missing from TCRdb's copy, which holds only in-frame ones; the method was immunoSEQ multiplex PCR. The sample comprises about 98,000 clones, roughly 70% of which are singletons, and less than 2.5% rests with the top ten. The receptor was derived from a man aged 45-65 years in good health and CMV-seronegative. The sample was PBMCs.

CDR3 region: CSVGTGATPYEQYF. The CDR3 DNA is TGCAGCGTTGGGACAGGGGCTACCCCCTACGAGCAGTACTTC. The V call is TRBV29-1, the J call TRBJ2-7; TRBD1 aligns across 9 bases. V shed 4 bases and J 2 bases; nucleotides not matched to a gene: 6. The CDR3 extends over 14 amino acids. Germline V lookup: CDR1 SQVTM, CDR2 ANQGSEA.